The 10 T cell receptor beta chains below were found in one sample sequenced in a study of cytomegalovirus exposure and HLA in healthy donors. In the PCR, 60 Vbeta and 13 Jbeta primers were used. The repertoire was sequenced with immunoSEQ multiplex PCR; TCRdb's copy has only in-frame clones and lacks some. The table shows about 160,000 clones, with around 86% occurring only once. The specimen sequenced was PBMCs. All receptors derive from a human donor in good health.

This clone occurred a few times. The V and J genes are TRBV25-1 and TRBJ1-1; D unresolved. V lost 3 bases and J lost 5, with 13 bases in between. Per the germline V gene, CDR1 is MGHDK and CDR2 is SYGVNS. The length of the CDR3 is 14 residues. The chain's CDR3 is CASSEELFGTEAFF. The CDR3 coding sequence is TGTGCCAGCAGTGAGGAGCTTTTTGGGACTGAAGCTTTCTTT. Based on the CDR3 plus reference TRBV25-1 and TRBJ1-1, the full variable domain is EADIYQTPRYLVIGTGKKITLECSQTMGHDKMYWYQQDPGMELHLIHYSYGVNSTEKGDLSSESTVSRIRTEHFPLTLESARPSHTSQYLCASSEELFGTEAFFGQGTRLTVV.

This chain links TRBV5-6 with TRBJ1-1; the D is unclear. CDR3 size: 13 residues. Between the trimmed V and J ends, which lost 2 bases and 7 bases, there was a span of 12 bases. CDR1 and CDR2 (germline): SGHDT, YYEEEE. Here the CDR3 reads CASSFKLRDEAFF. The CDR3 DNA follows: TGTGCCAGCAGCTTCAAGCTACGGGATGAAGCTTTCTTT.

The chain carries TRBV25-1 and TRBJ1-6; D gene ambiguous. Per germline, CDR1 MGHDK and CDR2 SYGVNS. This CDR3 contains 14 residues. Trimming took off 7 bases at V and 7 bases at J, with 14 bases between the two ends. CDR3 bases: TGTGCCAGCACTACCAGGAGAGGGAATTCACCCCTCCACTTT. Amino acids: CASTTRRGNSPLHF. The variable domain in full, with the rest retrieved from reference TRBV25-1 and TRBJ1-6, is EADIYQTPRYLVIGTGKKITLECSQTMGHDKMYWYQQDPGMELHLIHYSYGVNSTEKGDLSSESTVSRIRTEHFPLTLESARPSHTSQYLCASTTRRGNSPLHFGNGTRLTVT.

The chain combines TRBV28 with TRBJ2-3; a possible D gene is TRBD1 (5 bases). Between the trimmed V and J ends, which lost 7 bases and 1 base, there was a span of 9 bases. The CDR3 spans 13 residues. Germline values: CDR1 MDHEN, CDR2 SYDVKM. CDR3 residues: CASTDRGTDTQYF. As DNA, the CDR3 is TGTGCCAGCACCGACAGAGGCACAGATACGCAGTATTTT.

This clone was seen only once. CDR3 nucleotides: TGCGCCAGCAGCCAAGACGCACAGGTTAGAGGCTACGAGCAGTACTTC. Amino acid sequence: CASSQDAQVRGYEQYF. This chain joins TRBV4-1 and TRBJ2-7; the D gene is possibly TRBD1 (5 bases). Germline CDR1 MGHRA, CDR2 YSYEKL. The CDR3 has 16 amino acids. V lost 0 bases, J lost 3 bases, and 15 bases lay in between.

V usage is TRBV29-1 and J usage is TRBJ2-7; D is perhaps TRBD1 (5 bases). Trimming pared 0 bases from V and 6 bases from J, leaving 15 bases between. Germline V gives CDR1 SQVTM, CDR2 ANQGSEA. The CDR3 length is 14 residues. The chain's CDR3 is CSVEDNPQAGEQYF. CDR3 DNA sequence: TGCAGCGTTGAAGATAACCCACAGGCCGGCGAGCAGTACTTC.

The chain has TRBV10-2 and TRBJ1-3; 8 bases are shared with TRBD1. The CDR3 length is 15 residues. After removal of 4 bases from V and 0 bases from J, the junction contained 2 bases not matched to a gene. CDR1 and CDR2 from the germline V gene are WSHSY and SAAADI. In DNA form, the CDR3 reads TGCGCCAGCAGTGCGGACAGGGCCTCTGGAAACACCATATATTTT. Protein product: CASSADRASGNTIYF.

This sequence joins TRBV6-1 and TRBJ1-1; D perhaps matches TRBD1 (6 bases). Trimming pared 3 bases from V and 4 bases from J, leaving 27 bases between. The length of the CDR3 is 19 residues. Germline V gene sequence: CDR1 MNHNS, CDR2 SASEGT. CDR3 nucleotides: TGTGCCAGCAGTGAGTCTCTTTGGCCAGGGGCGACCCGGGGCACTGAAGCTTTCTTT. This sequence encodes CASSESLWPGATRGTEAFF.

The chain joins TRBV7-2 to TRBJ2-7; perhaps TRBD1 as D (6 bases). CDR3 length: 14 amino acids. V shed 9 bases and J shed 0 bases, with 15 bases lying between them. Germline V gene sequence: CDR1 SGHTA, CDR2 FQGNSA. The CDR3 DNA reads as TGTGCCAGTGCAGGGACAAGGGCCTCCTACGAGCAGTACTTC. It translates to CASAGTRASYEQYF.

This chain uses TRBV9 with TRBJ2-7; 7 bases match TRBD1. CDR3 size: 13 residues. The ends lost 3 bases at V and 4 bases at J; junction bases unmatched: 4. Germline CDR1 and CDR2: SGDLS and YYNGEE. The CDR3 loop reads CASSDGTAYEQYF. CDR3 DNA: TGTGCCAGCAGCGACGGGACAGCTTACGAGCAGTACTTC.